This T cell receptor (beta chain) is drawn from a study of regulatory T cells in long-lasting Graves disease. Germline CDR1 is DFQATT and CDR2 is SNEGSKA (reference sequence). This CDR3 has 15 residues. Losses at the gene ends were 6 bases for V and 1 base for J; bases not matched to a gene: 6. Both iRepertoire HTBI primers and Arm-PCR of CDR3 regions were used to build the TCR beta libraries. TCRdb reanalysed the multiplex PCR reads using MiXCR and keeps one entry per CDR3 protein. Among 680,000 or so distinct CDR3 sequences listed, less than 20% were seen once. Study observations and caveats: Accuracy may have been reduced by the small sample size.

This sample's time point: newly diagnosed GD, antithyroid drugs for less than 3 months. The TCR library was made from RNA that had been extracted from PBMCs in TRIzol. With regard to this clonotype: Its matching antigen is unknown.

These data are also associated with another study on T cells in Graves' hyperthyroidism and ophthalmopathy.

The specimen comprised peripheral blood mononuclear cells (PBMCs), sampled at new diagnosis, from a patient treated with antithyroid drugs. The sequence was collected from a woman younger than 45 with Graves disease. V usage is TRBV20-1 and J usage is TRBJ2-3; TRBD2 agrees at 11 bases. As DNA, the CDR3 is TGCAGTGCCATAGCGGGAGGGTCGGGCACAGATACGCAGTATTTT. Amino acid sequence: CSAIAGGSGTDTQYF.